These 10 T cell receptor beta chains came from one sample sequenced in a study of blood T cells in healthy people across ages. Through a sample-barcoded 5' primer and a J-beta primer mix, a second PCR was run for roughly 6 to 12 cycles. In TCRdb, the 5' RACE reads were re-called with MiXCR into one record per CDR3 protein. The sample lists over a million distinct CDR3 sequences, around 40% occurring once. The sequenced sample consisted of blood. The receptors stem from a woman aged 18-30 years in good health.

This clonotype has just a few counts. The V gene is TRBV7-3, the J gene TRBJ2-7; no definite D call. Germline loops: CDR1 SGHTA, CDR2 FQGTGA. The CDR3 covers 14 residues. Trimming left V 5 bases short and J 6 bases short, with 17 bases between. The CDR3 nucleotides are TGTGCCAGCAGCCCATCTCGGACGGATAGCGAGCAGTACTTC. Its translation is CASSPSRTDSEQYF.

V gene TRBV3-1 combines with J gene TRBJ1-2; D unresolved. Trimming cost V 2 bases and J 4 bases, with 23 bases left between them. There are 18 residues in the CDR3. The germline V gene has CDR1 LGHDT and CDR2 YNNKEL (reference sequence). The CDR3 DNA sequence: TGTGCCAGCAGCCAAAGGCGGACGGGAGTAGGAGCTAGCTATGGCTACACCTTC. It is translated as CASSQRRTGVGASYGYTF.

The V call is TRBV5-1, the J call TRBJ1-5; D gene unclear. The CDR3 sequence is 14 residues long. V gave up 5 bases and J gave up 0 bases, with 9 bases separating them. Germline CDR1 is SGHRS and CDR2 is YFSETQ. The CDR3 DNA reads TGCGCCAGCAGTGAAGACTATAGCAATCAGCCCCAGCATTTT. This translates into CASSEDYSNQPQHF.

This chain links TRBV21-1 with TRBJ1-2; the D call of TRBD1 is as the table states it, not checked on the DNA. TRBV21-1 is reported as a pseudogene. This CDR3 has 16 residues. The CDR3 bases are TGTGCCAGCAGCAAAGGGGTGATCCGGACAGTCTATGGCTACACCTTC. It is translated as CASSKGVIRTVYGYTF.

This clonotype has just a few counts. The chain carries TRBV29-1 and TRBJ2-3, with 7 bases lining up with TRBD2. The CDR3 totals 13 residues. V shed 6 bases and J 2 bases; nucleotides not matched to a gene: 5. CDR1 and CDR2 from the germline V gene are SQVTM and ANQGSEA. The CDR3: CSVSAGLTDTQYF. CDR3 coding DNA: TGCAGCGTCTCAGCGGGACTCACAGATACGCAGTATTTT.

This clonotype was seen once. Germline is not matched at one junction end, which may reflect a read error. The chain has TRBV25-1 and TRBJ2-1; TRBD2 matches 10 bases. Looked up from germline, CDR1 is MGHDK and CDR2 is SYGVNS. This CDR3 spans 15 amino acids. CDR3 DNA: TGTGCCAGCAGGGAACTAGCGGGGTCCTACACTGAGCAGTTCTTC. It yields the protein CASRELAGSYTEQFF.

This clonotype was counted only a few times. The V and J genes are TRBV9 and TRBJ2-1; the match to TRBD2 covers 8 bases. The germline CDR1 and CDR2 sequences are SGDLS and YYNGEE. Unmatched junction bases numbered 10, after V lost 3 bases and J lost 5 bases. This CDR3 is 16 amino acids long. Here the CDR3 DNA reads TGTGCCAGCAGCGAATTCGGGACTAGAATTCACAATGAGCAGTTCTTC. This translates into CASSEFGTRIHNEQFF.

This chain connects TRBV5-1 to TRBJ2-7; D might be TRBD1 (5 bases). The germline V gene has CDR1 SGHRS and CDR2 YFSETQ. Between the trimmed V and J ends, which lost 5 bases and 0 bases, there was a span of 12 bases. The CDR3 runs to 14 residues. CDR3 DNA: TGCGCCAGCAGACAACAGGTAGACTCCTACGAGCAGTACTTC. Encoded protein: CASRQQVDSYEQYF.

This chain links TRBV4-1 with TRBJ2-2; possible D gene TRBD2, 6 bases. Germline assignment: CDR1 MGHRA and CDR2 YSYEKL. Trimming cost V 4 bases and J 3 bases, with 6 bases left between them. CDR3 length: 13 residues. The CDR3 loop is CASSREDTGELFF. In DNA, the CDR3 is TGCGCCAGCAGCCGGGAGGACACCGGGGAGCTGTTTTTT.

The V gene is TRBV9, the J gene TRBJ2-1, with unresolved D. CDR1 is SGDLS and CDR2 is YYNGEE in the germline V gene. The CDR3 extends over 14 amino acids. Deletions cut 0 bases from V and 7 bases from J, with 11 bases between. The CDR3 nucleotides read TGTGCCAGCAGCGTAGGAAATAATAAGAATGAGCAGTTCTTC. It translates to CASSVGNNKNEQFF. Using reference TRBV9 and TRBJ2-1 for the parts outside the CDR3, the full variable domain is DSGVTQTPKHLITATGQRVTLRCSPRSGDLSVYWYQQSLDQGLQFLIQYYNGEERAKGNILERFSAQQFPDLHSELNLSSLELGDSALYFCASSVGNNKNEQFFGPGTRLTVL.